The next 18 T cell receptor beta chains were all read from a single sample in a study of immune evolution from preneoplasia to lung adenocarcinoma. This table comes from immunoSEQ multiplex PCR, and its TCRdb copy is limited to in-frame clones, with some not included. Seen here are around 10,000 clones, more than 70% observed once, and the top ten hold 4.9%. The source material was FFPE minimally invasive lung adenocarcinoma tissue. These receptors all stem from a person aged 70 to 79 with lung adenocarcinoma. Some clones in this sample may be carry-over from other donors' samples.

CDR3 residues: CASSLLNQPQHF. CDR3 coding DNA: TGTGCCAGCAGCCTTCTGAATCAGCCCCAGCATTTT. V is TRBV2 and J is TRBJ1-5, with no clear D. V lost 6 bases and J 4 bases, leaving 7 bases between the germline ends. CDR3 length equals 12 residues. Per germline, CDR1 SNHLY and CDR2 FYNNEI.

This chain connects TRBV29-1 to TRBJ1-3, with 7 bases identical to TRBD1. The CDR3 runs 13 residues. After removal of 4 bases from V and 8 bases from J, the junction contained 8 bases not matched to a gene. Germline CDR1 reads SQVTM; CDR2 reads ANQGSEA. In DNA, the CDR3 is TGCAGCGTTGTGCCTCAGGGGGGTGACACCATATATTTT. Translation gives CSVVPQGGDTIYF.

With regard to this clone: One junction end does not reproduce the germline sequence, and a read error may be involved. The chain links TRBV6-5 to TRBJ1-1, with a tentative D call TRBD1 (6 bases). Germline CDR1 MNHEY, CDR2 SVGAGI. CDR3 size: 14 residues. The DNA for the CDR3 is TGTGTCAGCAGCCAGGGGAACGCGCACACTGAAGCTTTCTTT. Residues: CVSSQGNAHTEAFF.

Concerning this clone: Additional DNA sequences in this sample encode the identical CDR3. The rearrangement links TRBV5-1 to TRBJ1-5; 7 bases map to TRBD1. The CDR3 has 13 amino acids. Germline CDR1 reads SGHRS; CDR2 reads YFSETQ. The J segment lost 4 bases and the V segment lost 4 bases, leaving 2 bases of the junction unmatched. The CDR3 DNA follows: TGCGCCAGCAGCCCGACAGGGAATCAGCCCCAGCATTTT. The encoded protein is CASSPTGNQPQHF.

The chain carries TRBV28 and TRBJ2-1; D possibly uses TRBD1 or TRBD2 (6 bases each). Germline V gene lookup returns CDR1 MDHEN and CDR2 SYDVKM. This CDR3 has 14 residues. Trimming pared 6 bases from V and 1 base from J, leaving 10 bases between. DNA of the CDR3: TGTGCCAGCAGACAGGGAGGATCCTACAATGAGCAGTTCTTC. This encodes CASRQGGSYNEQFF.

DNA of the CDR3: TGTGCCAGCAGCGCGCCGGGCCTACCCTTGGAGACCCAGTACTTC. It codes for CASSAPGLPLETQYF. The chain is built from TRBV5-4 and TRBJ2-5, with D hard to call. The CDR3 runs 15 residues. Trimming left V 4 bases short and J 5 bases short, with 18 bases between. Germline V gene sequence: CDR1 SGHNT, CDR2 YYREEE (reference sequence).

The V and J genes are TRBV10-3 and TRBJ2-7; weak D call: TRBD1 (5 bases). Germline V CDR1 and CDR2: ENHRY, SYGVKD. The V end lost 4 bases, the J end lost 2 bases, and 15 bases lay between the germline ends. This CDR3 contains 15 residues. As DNA, the CDR3 is TGTGCCATCAGTGGGACAACCAAGGGCCCCTACGAGCAGTACTTC. Its translation is CAISGTTKGPYEQYF.

A few counts support this clone. The chain links TRBV5-5 to TRBJ2-7, with 9 bases aligning to TRBD1. The CDR3 is 15 residues long. V lost 4 bases to trimming and J lost 5 bases; unmatched junction nucleotides: 10. CDR1 is SGHKS and CDR2 is YYEKEE in the germline V gene (reference sequence). CDR3 in amino acids: CASSVTGQGGDEQYF. The CDR3, as DNA: TGTGCCAGCAGCGTGACGGGACAGGGAGGTGACGAGCAGTACTTC.

The genes are TRBV5-8 and TRBJ1-2; a possible D gene is TRBD1 (5 bases). The germline CDR1 and CDR2 sequences are SGHTS and YDEGEE. V lost 2 bases and J lost 8, with 13 bases in between. The CDR3 sequence is 13 residues long. The CDR3 reads CASSLSQGGGYTF. The CDR3 DNA sequence: TGTGCCAGCAGCTTAAGCCAGGGAGGCGGCTACACCTTC.

V usage is TRBV28 and J usage is TRBJ1-6, with D possibly TRBD1 on 5 matching bases. V lost 7 bases and J lost 11, with 15 bases in between. Germline values: CDR1 MDHEN, CDR2 SYDVKM. The CDR3 runs to 13 residues. CDR3 region: CASIQPGRPPLHF. The CDR3 DNA is TGTGCCAGCATCCAACCAGGGCGGCCACCCCTCCACTTT.

This sequence joins TRBV19 and TRBJ2-3, with D maybe TRBD2 (5 bases). Germline V gives CDR1 LNHDA, CDR2 SQIVND (reference sequence). This CDR3 is 13 amino acids long. V was pared by 4 bases and J by 10 bases, with 15 bases between. DNA of the CDR3: TGTGCCAGTAGTACGGACTTCCCTGGGTCGCAGTATTTT. Translation gives CASSTDFPGSQYF.

This chain joins TRBV19 and TRBJ1-5; D gene uncertain. There are 13 residues in the CDR3. Between the trimmed V and J ends, which lost 5 bases and 9 bases, there was a span of 14 bases. In germline, CDR1 is LNHDA, CDR2 SQIVND (reference sequence). CDR3 bases: TGTGCCAGTAGTTGGCAGGAGATTCCGCCCCAGCATTTT. Encoded protein: CASSWQEIPPQHF.

The chain links TRBV15 to TRBJ2-7, with D tentatively TRBD1 (6 bases). Per the germline V gene, CDR1 is LNHNV and CDR2 is YYDKDF (reference sequence). Trimming left V 4 bases short and J 3 bases short, with 10 bases between. CDR3 size: 13 residues. The CDR3 loop reads CATSTGAHYEQYF. The CDR3 DNA follows: TGTGCCACCAGCACAGGGGCACACTACGAGCAGTACTTC.

The rearrangement links TRBV28 to TRBJ2-5; 12 nucleotides agree with TRBD1. The CDR3 runs 15 residues. In germline, CDR1 is MDHEN, CDR2 SYDVKM. The J segment lost 5 bases and the V segment lost 10 bases, leaving 11 bases of the junction unmatched. CDR3 residues: CATLGTGGYSETQYF. The CDR3, as DNA: TGTGCCACCTTGGGGACAGGGGGCTATTCGGAGACCCAGTACTTC.

The chain combines TRBV7-9 with TRBJ2-7; D unresolved. CDR1 is SEHNR, CDR2 FQNEAQ, per germline (reference sequence). The CDR3 is made up of 12 amino acids. Trimming shortened V by 2 bases and J by 5 bases, and 7 bases separated the two germline ends. The CDR3 sequence is CASSLTSHEQYF. The CDR3 nucleotides read TGTGCCAGCAGCTTAACAAGCCACGAGCAGTACTTC.

The J gene is TRBJ2-7, the V gene TRBV14; 7 bases align to TRBD2. Trimming took 4 bases from V and 3 from J; bases not matched to a gene: 6. Germline-derived CDR1 and CDR2 are SGHDN and FVKESK. This CDR3 is 14 amino acids long. The CDR3 region has the DNA TGTGCCAGCAGCCTCCGATCGGGGGGCTACGAGCAGTACTTC. This codes for CASSLRSGGYEQYF.

This clone was seen only a few times. J is TRBJ2-7 and V is TRBV7-9; D is tentatively TRBD1 or TRBD2 (5 bases each). Trimming stripped 2 bases from V and 0 bases from J, with 14 bases between. The length of the CDR3 is 16 residues. Per the germline V gene, CDR1 is SEHNR and CDR2 is FQNEAQ (reference sequence). The CDR3 DNA sequence: TGTGCCAGCAGCTTAAGTGTGGGGACGGCCTCCTACGAGCAGTACTTC. As protein: CASSLSVGTASYEQYF.

The count of this clone is one. V usage is TRBV28 and J usage is TRBJ2-5; 7 positions match TRBD1. Germline values: CDR1 MDHEN, CDR2 SYDVKM. The CDR3 extends over 17 amino acids. With 5 bases clipped from V and 3 bases from J, the junction kept 15 bases outside the gene matches. The CDR3 spells CASSPLAGQADEETQYF. The CDR3 nucleotides read TGTGCCAGCAGTCCCCTAGCCGGACAGGCCGACGAAGAGACCCAGTACTTC.